Following are 24 T cell receptor beta chains from one sample sequenced in a study of technical replicates of blood from several donors (dated by TCRdb to about 2017). Library preparation employed the immunoSEQ multiplex PCR assay. This immuneACCESS table, as held by TCRdb, lists in-frame sequences with V and J called but not all clones. Of the missing ones, under half trace to an unresolved V gene in checked studies; the others have no known cause. The sample records about 59,000 clones, 93% of which are singletons. Of the sample, around 4.2% falls within the top ten clones. Sequenced sample: PBMCs. The source of these receptors is a human donor in good health. Some clones in this sample may be carry-over from other donors' samples.

The chain has TRBV7-2 and TRBJ1-6; D not resolved. Deletions cut 6 bases from V and 5 bases from J, with 11 bases between. The CDR3 spans 14 residues. Germline-derived CDR1 and CDR2 are SGHTA and FQGNSA. CDR3 sequence (DNA): TGTGCCAGCAGATTAACGAGGGATAATTCACCCCTCCACTTT. Its protein is CASRLTRDNSPLHF.

This clone was recorded once. V usage is TRBV5-1 and J usage is TRBJ2-1, with 13 bases matching TRBD2. The germline gives CDR1 SGHRS, CDR2 YFSETQ. V shed 4 bases and J 8 bases; nucleotides not matched to a gene: 15. The CDR3 contains 18 residues. The CDR3 bases are TGCGCCAGCAGCCCAGGGGATCGGGGACTAGCGGGGTACGATGAGCAGTTCTTC. Protein product: CASSPGDRGLAGYDEQFF. The whole variable domain, remainder taken from reference TRBV5-1 and TRBJ2-1, is KAGVTQTPRYLIKTRGQQVTLSCSPISGHRSVSWYQQTPGQGLQFLFEYFSETQRNKGNFPGRFSGRQFSNSRSEMNVSTLELGDSALYLCASSPGDRGLAGYDEQFFGPGTRLTVL.

The gene calls are TRBV11-2 and TRBJ2-3; no firm D call. V was clipped by 5 bases and J by 2 bases, with 2 bases between them. This CDR3 has 11 amino acids. CDR1 is SGHAT and CDR2 is FQNNGV in the germline V gene. DNA of the CDR3: TGTGCCAGCAGCCACACAGATACGCAGTATTTT. Translation gives CASSHTDTQYF.

V is TRBV7-6 and J is TRBJ2-5, with 9 bases aligning to TRBD2. Germline loops: CDR1 SGHVS, CDR2 FNYEAQ. CDR3 length: 14 amino acids. J was trimmed by 5 bases and V by 5 bases; bases with no gene match: 6. The CDR3 coding sequence is TGTGCCAGCAGCGCGGGGGGGCTCTTGGAGACCCAGTACTTC. It yields the protein CASSAGGLLETQYF.

The chain has TRBV15 and TRBJ1-4; no firm D call. V lost 1 base and J lost 0, with 6 bases in between. From germline, CDR1 is LNHNV and CDR2 YYDKDF (reference sequence). The CDR3 runs 15 residues. DNA for the CDR3: TGTGCCACCAGCAGAGCCGGTGCAACTAATGAAAAACTGTTTTTT. Translated: CATSRAGATNEKLFF.

V gene TRBV27 combines with J gene TRBJ1-2; 9 nucleotides align to TRBD1. CDR1 and CDR2 (germline): MNHEY, SMNVEV (reference sequence). V shed 2 bases and J 5 bases; nucleotides not matched to a gene: 12. The CDR3 contains 17 residues. CDR3 DNA sequence: TGTGCCAGCAGTTTAAAGGGAACCGGGACAGGGTGGTATGGCTACACCTTC. This translates into CASSLKGTGTGWYGYTF.

This clone has only a few counts. The CDR3 reads CASSLAGQFRGSPLHF. As DNA, the CDR3 is TGTGCCAGCAGCTTGGCGGGTCAGTTTCGCGGTTCACCCCTCCACTTT. This chain links TRBV5-6 with TRBJ1-6; D ambiguous. The CDR3 extends over 16 amino acids. Trimming removed 0 bases from V and 9 bases from J, with 16 bases in between. From germline, CDR1 is SGHDT and CDR2 YYEEEE.

This clone was observed a single time. The genes are TRBV28 and TRBJ1-2, with D tentatively TRBD1 (5 bases). From germline, CDR1 is MDHEN and CDR2 SYDVKM. V lost 5 bases and J 8 bases, leaving 21 bases between the germline ends. This CDR3 region has 15 residues. The CDR3 DNA follows: TGTGCCAGCAGTCCCGTAGACCCAGGGTCTGGCGGCTACACCTTC. Amino acid sequence: CASSPVDPGSGGYTF.

This chain joins TRBV5-1 and TRBJ1-6, with TRBD1 matching over 7 bases. The CDR3 spans 15 residues. The V segment lost 1 base and the J segment 10 bases; nucleotides outside the gene matches: 8. CDR1 SGHRS and CDR2 YFSETQ come from the germline V gene. CDR3 DNA: TGCGCCAGCAGCTTGCCCCAGGGGGGAGGCTCACCCCTCCACTTT. Its protein is CASSLPQGGGSPLHF.

The chain links TRBV7-3 to TRBJ2-1; the D gene is possibly TRBD1 (5 bases). V was cut by 3 bases and J by 8 bases, with 14 bases left in between. Germline V lookup: CDR1 SGHTA, CDR2 FQGTGA. This CDR3 is built from 14 residues. CDR3 sequence (DNA): TGTGCCAGCAGCTTCAGGGCCCACACGGATGAGCAGTTCTTC. This gives the protein CASSFRAHTDEQFF.

The chain links TRBV30 to TRBJ2-5; D gene unclear. Germline V CDR1 and CDR2: GTSNPN, SVGIG (reference sequence). Trimming left V 4 bases short and J 0 bases short, with 12 bases between. The CDR3 is 14 amino acids. The CDR3 nucleotides are TGTGCCTGGACTACCACCCCCTACCAAGAGACCCAGTACTTC. It yields the protein CAWTTTPYQETQYF.

The V call is TRBV4-1, the J call TRBJ1-3; tentative D call: TRBD1 (5 bases). Germline CDR1 and CDR2: MGHRA and YSYEKL. The ends were cut back, 3 bases at V and 1 base at J, with 13 bases in the middle. The CDR3 is made up of 16 amino acids. The CDR3 sequence: CASSQANQGSGNTIYF. The CDR3 coding sequence is TGCGCCAGCAGCCAGGCGAATCAGGGATCTGGAAACACCATATATTTT.

CDR3 in amino acids: CASSQDEGQGISNYGYTF. The DNA for the CDR3 is TGTGCCAGCAGCCAAGACGAAGGACAGGGGATATCTAACTATGGCTACACCTTC. The V gene is TRBV7-9, the J gene TRBJ1-2, with TRBD1 identical over 9 bases. Losses at the gene ends were 5 bases for V and 0 bases for J; bases not matched to a gene: 13. CDR3 length: 18 amino acids. Per germline, CDR1 SEHNR and CDR2 FQNEAQ (reference sequence).

The gene calls are TRBV7-6 and TRBJ2-7; 8 bases are a match to TRBD2. CDR1 SGHVS and CDR2 FNYEAQ come from the germline V gene. The CDR3 length is 14 residues. J lost 6 bases, V lost 8 bases, and 12 bases had no gene match. The CDR3 coding sequence is TGTGCCAGCTCGGGAGGGGGGATTACCGTCGAGCAGTACTTC. It yields the protein CASSGGGITVEQYF.

In DNA, the CDR3 is TGTGCCAGCAGCCAAGGACAGGGGATGGTCAATGAGCAGTTCTTC. As protein: CASSQGQGMVNEQFF. The V and J genes are TRBV7-9 and TRBJ2-1; 9 positions agree with TRBD1. CDR1 and CDR2 (germline): SEHNR, FQNEAQ (reference sequence). V gave up 5 bases and J gave up 6 bases; unmatched junction bases: 8. The CDR3 has 15 residues.

The gene calls are TRBV6-5 and TRBJ2-7; TRBD2 aligns across 13 bases. The germline V gene encodes CDR1 MNHEY and CDR2 SVGAGI. The CDR3 length is 15 residues. Trimming at V came to 6 bases and at J to 5 bases, leaving 7 bases not matched to a gene. The chain's CDR3 is CASSPGTSGNDEQYF. Here the CDR3 DNA reads TGTGCCAGCAGCCCCGGGACTAGCGGGAACGACGAGCAGTACTTC.

The V call is TRBV4-1, the J call TRBJ2-3; D gene unclear. Trimming took off 2 bases at V and 3 bases at J, with 3 bases between the two ends. Germline CDR1 is MGHRA and CDR2 is YSYEKL. The CDR3 contains 12 residues. CDR3 protein: CASSQPTDTQYF. The CDR3 DNA sequence: TGCGCCAGCAGCCAACCTACAGATACGCAGTATTTT.

The V and J genes are TRBV12-5 and TRBJ1-2, with D unresolved. The V gene's germline CDR1 is LGHNT and CDR2 FRNRAP. V was clipped by 0 bases and J by 4 bases, with 24 bases between them. The CDR3 is made up of 19 amino acids. Here the CDR3 DNA reads TGTGCTAGTGGTTTGGTACTTGGCCCAGTGACCGGAGGCGGCTATGGCTACACCTTC. Translation gives CASGLVLGPVTGGGYGYTF.

The chain links TRBV29-1 to TRBJ2-1; 8 bases fit TRBD2. CDR1 and CDR2 (germline): SQVTM, ANQGSEA. CDR3 length: 15 amino acids. J lost 6 bases, V lost 5 bases, and 12 bases had no gene match. The CDR3 DNA sequence: TGCAGCGTTTCCGTAGCGGGGAGGCGAACCAATGAGCAGTTCTTC. This sequence encodes CSVSVAGRRTNEQFF.

V is TRBV13 and J is TRBJ2-1; D not resolved. The CDR3 length is 14 residues. V lost 2 bases to trimming and J lost 8 bases, with 13 bases between them. Per the germline V gene, CDR1 is PRHDT and CDR2 is FYEKMQ (reference sequence). CDR3: CASSLSLVRHEQFF. The DNA for the CDR3 is TGTGCCAGCAGCTTAAGCCTAGTTAGGCATGAGCAGTTCTTC. The full variable domain, its missing parts supplied by reference TRBV13 and TRBJ2-1, is AAGVIQSPRHLIKEKRETATLKCYPIPRHDTVYWYQQGPGQDPQFLISFYEKMQSDKGSIPDRFSAQQFSDYHSELNMSSLELGDSALYFCASSLSLVRHEQFFGPGTRLTVL.

This chain joins TRBV5-4 and TRBJ2-5, with 7 nucleotides matching TRBD2. CDR3 size: 15 residues. Germline-derived CDR1 and CDR2 are SGHNT and YYREEE (reference sequence). V shed 3 bases, J shed 2 bases, and the junction held 7 bases outside the gene matches. As DNA, the CDR3 is TGTGCCAGCAGCTGGGGTCTAGCGGTGCAAGAGACCCAGTACTTC. It specifies CASSWGLAVQETQYF. Combining the CDR3 with reference TRBV5-4 and TRBJ2-5 gives the whole variable domain ETGVTQSPTHLIKTRGQQVTLRCSSQSGHNTVSWYQQALGQGPQFIFQYYREEENGRGNFPPRFSGLQFPNYSSELNVNALELDDSALYLCASSWGLAVQETQYFGPGTRLLVL.

This chain joins TRBV7-9 and TRBJ2-1; 11 bases fit TRBD2. With 0 bases clipped from V and 5 bases from J, the junction kept 3 bases outside the gene matches. The CDR3 is made up of 16 amino acids. The germline V gene has CDR1 SEHNR and CDR2 FQNEAQ (reference sequence). In DNA, the CDR3 is TGTGCCAGCAGCTTAGCCTTGACTAGCGGGAACAATGAGCAGTTCTTC. The encoded protein is CASSLALTSGNNEQFF.

This chain uses TRBV30 with TRBJ2-1, with unresolved D. V gave up 0 bases and J gave up 8 bases, with 17 bases separating them. The V gene's germline CDR1 is GTSNPN and CDR2 SVGIG (reference sequence). The CDR3 length is 15 residues. The CDR3 DNA reads as TGTGCCTGGAGTGTAAATCCCCAGAGGTGGGATGAGCAGTTCTTC. It is translated as CAWSVNPQRWDEQFF.

The genes are TRBV5-1 and TRBJ1-2; a weak D match, TRBD1 (6 bases). The length of the CDR3 is 17 residues. CDR1 and CDR2 from the germline V gene are SGHRS and YFSETQ. The germline V and J ends were trimmed by 3 bases and 3 bases, with 21 bases remaining between them. The CDR3 here is CASSSFRDNSWDYGYTF. CDR3 coding DNA: TGCGCCAGCAGCTCATTCCGGGACAACTCCTGGGACTATGGCTACACCTTC.